The entry below describes one T cell receptor (beta chain). The data are from a study of CD8 T cells in Susac syndrome. Random hexamers served to reverse transcribe roughly 0.45 to 1 ug RNA. From the immunoSEQ multiplex PCR reads, TCRdb called clonotypes with MiXCR, one entry per CDR3 protein. The table records over 150,000 distinct CDR3 sequences, about 96% of them present only once. This CDR3 contains 13 residues. Germline CDR1 and CDR2: SQVTM and ANQGSEA. V lost 4 bases to trimming and J lost 9 bases; unmatched junction nucleotides: 9. Sample: CD4+ T cells from PBMCs. The receptor was derived from a human donor with Susac syndrome. The chain carries TRBV29-1 and TRBJ2-1; 7 bases match TRBD1. The CDR3 loop reads CSVVKGALGEQFF. Written as DNA, the CDR3 is TGCAGCGTTGTAAAGGGGGCTCTGGGTGAGCAGTTCTTC.